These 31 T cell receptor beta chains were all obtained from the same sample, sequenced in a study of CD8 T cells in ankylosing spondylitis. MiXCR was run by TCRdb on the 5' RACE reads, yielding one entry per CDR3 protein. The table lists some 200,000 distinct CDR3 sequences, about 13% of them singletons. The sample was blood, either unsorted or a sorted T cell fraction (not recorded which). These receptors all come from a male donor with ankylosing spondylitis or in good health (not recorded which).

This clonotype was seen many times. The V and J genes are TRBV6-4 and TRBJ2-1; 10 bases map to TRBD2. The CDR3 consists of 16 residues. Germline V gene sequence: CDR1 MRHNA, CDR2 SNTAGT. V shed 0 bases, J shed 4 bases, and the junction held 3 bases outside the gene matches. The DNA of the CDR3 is TGTGCCAGCAGTGACTCGCCTAGCGGGGGTTACAATGAGCAGTTCTTC. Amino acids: CASSDSPSGGYNEQFF.

As DNA, the CDR3 is TGTGCCACCACTGGACAGGGGGCGGTTGATTCACCCCTCCACTTT. Translating it yields CATTGQGAVDSPLHF. The chain joins TRBV2 to TRBJ1-6; 11 bases match TRBD1. CDR1 and CDR2 (germline): SNHLY, FYNNEI. This CDR3 is 15 amino acids long. V lost 10 bases to trimming and J lost 8 bases; unmatched junction nucleotides: 10.

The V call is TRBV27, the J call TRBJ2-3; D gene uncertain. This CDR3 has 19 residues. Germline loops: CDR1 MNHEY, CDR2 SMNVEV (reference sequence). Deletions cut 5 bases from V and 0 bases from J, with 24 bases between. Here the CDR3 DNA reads TGTGCCAGCAGTCCCCAGGCCGGACCTGAAACGTCTAGCACAGATACGCAGTATTTT. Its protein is CASSPQAGPETSSTDTQYF.

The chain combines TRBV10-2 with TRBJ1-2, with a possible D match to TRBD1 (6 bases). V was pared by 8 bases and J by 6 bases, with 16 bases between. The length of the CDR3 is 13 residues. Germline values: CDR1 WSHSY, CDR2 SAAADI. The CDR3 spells CASWEDSADGYTF. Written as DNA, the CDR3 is TGCGCCAGCTGGGAGGACAGTGCGGATGGCTACACCTTC.

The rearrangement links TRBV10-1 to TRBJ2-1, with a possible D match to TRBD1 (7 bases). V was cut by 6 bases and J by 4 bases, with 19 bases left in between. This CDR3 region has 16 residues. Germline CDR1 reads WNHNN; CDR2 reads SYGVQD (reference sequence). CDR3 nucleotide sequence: TGCGCCAGCAGCCCCTCGGACAGGAGGGGTTACAATGAGCAGTTCTTC. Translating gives CASSPSDRRGYNEQFF.

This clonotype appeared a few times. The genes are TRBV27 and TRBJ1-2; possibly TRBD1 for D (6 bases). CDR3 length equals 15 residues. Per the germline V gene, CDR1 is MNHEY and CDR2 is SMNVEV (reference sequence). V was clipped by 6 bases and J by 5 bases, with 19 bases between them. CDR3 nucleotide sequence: TGTGCCAGCAGCCCTGAGGCCCGGCAGGGGTATGGCTACACCTTC. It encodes CASSPEARQGYGYTF.

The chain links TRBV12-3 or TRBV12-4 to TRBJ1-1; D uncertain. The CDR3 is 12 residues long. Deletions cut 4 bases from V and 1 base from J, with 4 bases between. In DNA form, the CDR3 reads TGTGCCAGCAGTTGGGCGAACACTGAAGCTTTCTTT. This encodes CASSWANTEAFF.

CDR3: CASGLGQGEPEGYTF. CDR3 DNA: TGTGCTAGTGGTTTGGGTCAGGGAGAACCGGAGGGCTACACCTTC. The chain joins TRBV12-5 to TRBJ1-2, with D perhaps matching TRBD1 (5 bases). CDR3 length equals 15 residues. The germline CDR1 and CDR2 sequences are LGHNT and FRNRAP. Trimming took off 1 base at V and 8 bases at J, with 17 bases between the two ends. The variable domain in full, completed from reference TRBV12-5 and TRBJ1-2, reads DARVTQTPRHKVTEMGQEVTMRCQPILGHNTVFWYRQTMMQGLELLAYFRNRAPLDDSGMPKDRFSAEMPDATLATLKIQPSEPRDSAVYFCASGLGQGEPEGYTFGSGTRLTVV.

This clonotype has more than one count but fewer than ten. Here the CDR3 reads CASSSHQETQYF. CDR3 DNA sequence: TGTGCCAGCAGCTCCCACCAAGAGACCCAGTACTTC. This rearrangement joins TRBV6-2 or TRBV6-3 to TRBJ2-5; D uncertain. V was cut by 6 bases and J by 0 bases, with 5 bases left in between. Germline CDR1 MNHEY, CDR2 SVGEGT. The CDR3 is made up of 12 amino acids.

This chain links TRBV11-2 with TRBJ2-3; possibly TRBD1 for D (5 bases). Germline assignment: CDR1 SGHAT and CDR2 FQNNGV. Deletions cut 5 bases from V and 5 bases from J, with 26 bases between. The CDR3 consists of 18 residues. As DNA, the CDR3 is TGTGCCAGCAGCCCCACAGGTGATTGGGGTGGAGTCGGAGATACGCAGTATTTT. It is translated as CASSPTGDWGGVGDTQYF. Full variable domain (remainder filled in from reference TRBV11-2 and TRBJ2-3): EAGVAQSPRYKIIEKRQSVAFWCNPISGHATLYWYQQILGQGPKLLIQFQNNGVVDDSQLPKDRFSAERLKGVDSTLKIQPAKLEDSAVYLCASSPTGDWGGVGDTQYFGPGTRLTVL.

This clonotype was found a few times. CDR3 loop: CATEGGSEQYF. The CDR3 nucleotides read TGTGCCACCGAGGGGGGAAGCGAGCAGTACTTC. The rearrangement uses TRBV2 and TRBJ2-7; the D gene could be TRBD1 or TRBD2 (6 bases each). The V and J ends lost 10 bases and 6 bases respectively, with 13 bases between them. This CDR3 spans 11 amino acids. CDR1 is SNHLY, CDR2 FYNNEI, per germline. Using reference TRBV2 and TRBJ2-7 for the parts outside the CDR3, the full variable domain is EPEVTQTPSHQVTQMGQEVILRCVPISNHLYFYWYRQILGQKVEFLVSFYNNEISEKSEIFDDQFSVERPDGSNFTLKIRSTKLEDSAMYFCATEGGSEQYFGPGTRLTVT.

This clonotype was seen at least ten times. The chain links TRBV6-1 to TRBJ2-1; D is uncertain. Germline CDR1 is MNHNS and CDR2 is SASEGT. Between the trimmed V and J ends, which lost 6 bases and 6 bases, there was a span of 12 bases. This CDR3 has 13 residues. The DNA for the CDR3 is TGTGCCAGCAGGACGGTTCATGCCAATGAGCAGTTCTTC. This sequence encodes CASRTVHANEQFF.

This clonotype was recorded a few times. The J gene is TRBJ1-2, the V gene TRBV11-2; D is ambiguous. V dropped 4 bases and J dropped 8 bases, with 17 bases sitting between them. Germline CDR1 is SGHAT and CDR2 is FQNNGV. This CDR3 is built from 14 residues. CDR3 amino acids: CASSSSPGGPGYTF. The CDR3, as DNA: TGTGCCAGCAGCTCCTCCCCGGGTGGCCCCGGCTACACCTTC.

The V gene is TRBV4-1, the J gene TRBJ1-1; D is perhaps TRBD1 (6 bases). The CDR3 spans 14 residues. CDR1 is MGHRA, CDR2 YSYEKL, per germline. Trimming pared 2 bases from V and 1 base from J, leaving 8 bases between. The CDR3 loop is CASSQRGANTEAFF. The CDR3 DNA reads TGCGCCAGCAGCCAAAGGGGGGCGAACACTGAAGCTTTCTTT.

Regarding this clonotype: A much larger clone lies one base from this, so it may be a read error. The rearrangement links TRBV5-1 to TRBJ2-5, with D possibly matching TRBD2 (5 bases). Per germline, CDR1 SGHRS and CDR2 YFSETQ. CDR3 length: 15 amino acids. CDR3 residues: CVSSLGLGSEETQYF. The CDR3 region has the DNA TGCGTCAGCAGCTTGGGTCTGGGGAGTGAAGAGACCCAGTACTTC.

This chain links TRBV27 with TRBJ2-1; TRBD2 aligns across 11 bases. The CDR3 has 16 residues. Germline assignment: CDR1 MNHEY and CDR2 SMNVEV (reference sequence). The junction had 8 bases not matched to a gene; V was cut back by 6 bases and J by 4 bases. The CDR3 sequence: CASRGAGLADYNEQFF. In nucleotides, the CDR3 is TGTGCCAGCAGGGGAGCGGGACTAGCGGATTACAATGAGCAGTTCTTC.

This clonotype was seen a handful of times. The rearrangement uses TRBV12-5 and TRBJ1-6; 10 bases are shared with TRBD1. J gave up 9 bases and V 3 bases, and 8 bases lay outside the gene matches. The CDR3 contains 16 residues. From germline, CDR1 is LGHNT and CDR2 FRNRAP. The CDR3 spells CASGFNRQGAGSPLHF. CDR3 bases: TGTGCTAGTGGTTTCAATAGACAGGGGGCCGGTTCACCCCTCCACTTT.

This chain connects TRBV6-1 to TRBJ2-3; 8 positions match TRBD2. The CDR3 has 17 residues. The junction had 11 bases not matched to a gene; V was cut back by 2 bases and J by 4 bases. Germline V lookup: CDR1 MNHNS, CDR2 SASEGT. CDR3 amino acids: CASSESVAGSLPDTQYF. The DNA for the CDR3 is TGTGCCAGCAGTGAATCCGTAGCGGGGAGCCTTCCAGATACGCAGTATTTT.

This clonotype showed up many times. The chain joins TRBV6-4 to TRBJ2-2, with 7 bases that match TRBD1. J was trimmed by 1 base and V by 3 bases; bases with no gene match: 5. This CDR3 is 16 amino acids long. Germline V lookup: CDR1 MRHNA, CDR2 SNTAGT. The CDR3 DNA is TGTGCCAGCAGTGATGGGACAGAGAGGAACACCGGGGAGCTGTTTTTT. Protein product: CASSDGTERNTGELFF.

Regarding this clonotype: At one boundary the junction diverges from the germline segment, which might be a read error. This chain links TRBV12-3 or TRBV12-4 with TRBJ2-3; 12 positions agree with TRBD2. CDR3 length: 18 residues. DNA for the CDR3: TGTGCCTGCAGTTTCCCGCTAGCGGGGGGGATCTTCACAGATACGCAGTATTTT. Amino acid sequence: CACSFPLAGGIFTDTQYF.

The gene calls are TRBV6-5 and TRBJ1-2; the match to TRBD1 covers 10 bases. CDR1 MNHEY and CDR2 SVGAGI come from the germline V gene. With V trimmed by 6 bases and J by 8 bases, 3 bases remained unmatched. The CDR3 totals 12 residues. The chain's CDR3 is CASRGTGVGYTF. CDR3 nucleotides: TGTGCCAGCAGGGGGACAGGGGTCGGCTACACCTTC.

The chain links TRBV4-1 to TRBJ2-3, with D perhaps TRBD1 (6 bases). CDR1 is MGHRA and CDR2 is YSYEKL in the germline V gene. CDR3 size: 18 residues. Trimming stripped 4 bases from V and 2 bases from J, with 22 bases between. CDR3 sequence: CASSLNIGGDRPTDTQYF. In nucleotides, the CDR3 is TGCGCCAGCAGCCTTAACATCGGAGGAGACAGGCCCACAGATACGCAGTATTTT.

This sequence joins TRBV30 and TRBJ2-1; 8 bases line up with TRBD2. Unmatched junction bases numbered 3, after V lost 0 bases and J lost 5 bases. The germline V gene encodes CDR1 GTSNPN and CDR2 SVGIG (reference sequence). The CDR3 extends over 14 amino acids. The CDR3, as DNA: TGTGCCTGGAGTGTAGGGCGGGGGGACAATGAGCAGTTCTTC. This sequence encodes CAWSVGRGDNEQFF. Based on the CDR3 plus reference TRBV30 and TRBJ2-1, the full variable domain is SQTIHQWPATLVQPVGSPLSLECTVEGTSNPNLYWYRQAAGRGLQLLFYSVGIGQISSEVPQNLSASRPQDRQFILSSKKLLLSDSGFYLCAWSVGRGDNEQFFGPGTRLTVL.

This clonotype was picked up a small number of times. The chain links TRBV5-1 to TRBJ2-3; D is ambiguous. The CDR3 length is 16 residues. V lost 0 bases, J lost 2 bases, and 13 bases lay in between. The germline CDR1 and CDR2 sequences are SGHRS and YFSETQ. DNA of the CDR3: TGCGCCAGCAGCTTGGGAGTCGCGGTCAACACAGATACGCAGTATTTT. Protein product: CASSLGVAVNTDTQYF.

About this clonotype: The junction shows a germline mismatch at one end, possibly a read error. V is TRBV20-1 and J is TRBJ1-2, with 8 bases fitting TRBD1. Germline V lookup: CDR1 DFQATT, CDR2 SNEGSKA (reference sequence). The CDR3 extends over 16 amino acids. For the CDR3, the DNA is TGCTGTGCTAGAGATTCCCGGACAGGGCGGAACTATGGCTACACCTTC. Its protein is CCARDSRTGRNYGYTF.

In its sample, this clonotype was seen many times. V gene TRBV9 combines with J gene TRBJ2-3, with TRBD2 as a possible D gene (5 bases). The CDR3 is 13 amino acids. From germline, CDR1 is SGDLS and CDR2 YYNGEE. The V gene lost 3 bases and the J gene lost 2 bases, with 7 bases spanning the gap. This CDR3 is CASSGDYTDTQYF. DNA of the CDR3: TGTGCCAGCAGCGGAGACTACACAGATACGCAGTATTTT. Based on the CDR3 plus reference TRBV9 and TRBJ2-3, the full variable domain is DSGVTQTPKHLITATGQRVTLRCSPRSGDLSVYWYQQSLDQGLQFLIQYYNGEERAKGNILERFSAQQFPDLHSELNLSSLELGDSALYFCASSGDYTDTQYFGPGTRLTVL.

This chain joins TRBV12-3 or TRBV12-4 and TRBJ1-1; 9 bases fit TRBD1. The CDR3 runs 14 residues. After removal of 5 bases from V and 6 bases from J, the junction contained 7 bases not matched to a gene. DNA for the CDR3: TGTGCCAGCAGTCCACAGGGGGCTACGGCTGAAGCTTTCTTT. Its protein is CASSPQGATAEAFF.

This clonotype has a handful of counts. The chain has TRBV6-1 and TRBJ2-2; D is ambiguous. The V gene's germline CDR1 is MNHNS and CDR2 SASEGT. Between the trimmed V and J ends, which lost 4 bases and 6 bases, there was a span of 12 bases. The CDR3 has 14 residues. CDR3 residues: CASSVNRRAGELFF. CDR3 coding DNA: TGTGCCAGCAGTGTAAATCGACGGGCCGGGGAGCTGTTTTTT.

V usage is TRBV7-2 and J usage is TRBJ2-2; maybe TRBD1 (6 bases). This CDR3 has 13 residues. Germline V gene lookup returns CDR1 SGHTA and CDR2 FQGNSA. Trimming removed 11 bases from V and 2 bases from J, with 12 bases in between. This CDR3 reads CAGSDRNTGELFF. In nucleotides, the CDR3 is TGTGCCGGTTCGGACAGAAACACCGGGGAGCTGTTTTTT.

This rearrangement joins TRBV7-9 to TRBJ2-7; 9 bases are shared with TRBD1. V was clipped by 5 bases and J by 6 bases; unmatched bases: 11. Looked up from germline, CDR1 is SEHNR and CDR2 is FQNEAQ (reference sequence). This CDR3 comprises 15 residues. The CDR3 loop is CASSLGGTGNREQYF. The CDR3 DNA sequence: TGTGCCAGCAGCCTGGGTGGGACAGGGAATCGCGAGCAGTACTTC.

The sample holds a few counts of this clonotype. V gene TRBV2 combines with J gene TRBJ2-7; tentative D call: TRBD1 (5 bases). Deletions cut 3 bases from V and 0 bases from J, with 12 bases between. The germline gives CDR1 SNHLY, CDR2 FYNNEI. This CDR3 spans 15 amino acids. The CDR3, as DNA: TGTGCCAGCAGTGATACAGGCGGTCGCTCCTACGAGCAGTACTTC. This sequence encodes CASSDTGGRSYEQYF.